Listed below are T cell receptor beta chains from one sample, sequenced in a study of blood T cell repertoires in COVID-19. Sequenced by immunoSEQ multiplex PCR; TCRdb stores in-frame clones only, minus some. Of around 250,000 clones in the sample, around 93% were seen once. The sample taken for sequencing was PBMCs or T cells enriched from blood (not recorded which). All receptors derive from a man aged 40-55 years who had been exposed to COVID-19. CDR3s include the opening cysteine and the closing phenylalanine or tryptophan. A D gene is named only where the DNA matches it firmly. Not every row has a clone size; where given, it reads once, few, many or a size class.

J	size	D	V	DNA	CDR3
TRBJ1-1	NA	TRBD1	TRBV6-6	TGTGCCAGCAGGGGGAGACAGGGAAACACTGAAGCTTTCTTT	CASRGRQGNTEAFF
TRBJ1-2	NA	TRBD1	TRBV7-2	TGTGCCAGCAGCTTAGACAGGGGATATGGCTACACCTTC	CASSLDRGYGYTF
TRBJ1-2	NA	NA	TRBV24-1	TGTGCCACCAGTGTATCAGGGGACTATGGCTACACCTTC	CATSVSGDYGYTF
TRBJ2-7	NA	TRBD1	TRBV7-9	TGTGCCAGCAGCCAGAGAAAGCCGGGACAGGCGCTTGGGGAGCAGTACTTC	CASSQRKPGQALGEQYF
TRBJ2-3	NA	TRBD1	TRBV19	TGTGCCAGTAGTATGATTCGGGACAGTCTTTCCACAGATACGCAGTATTTT	CASSMIRDSLSTDTQYF
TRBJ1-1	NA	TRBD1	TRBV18	TGTGCCAGCTCACCAACGACAGGGGGGAACACTGAAGCTTTCTTT	CASSPTTGGNTEAFF
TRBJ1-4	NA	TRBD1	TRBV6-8	TGTGCCAGCAGTTACTCAGTTTGGGGACAGGGCCTTTTGGGGGGTGAAAAACTGTTTTTT	CASSYSVWGQGLLGGEKLFF
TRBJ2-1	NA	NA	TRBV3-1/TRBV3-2	TGTGCCAGCAGCCAACCTGACAATGAGCAGTTCTTC	CASSQPDNEQFF
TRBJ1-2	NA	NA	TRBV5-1	TGCGCCAGCAGCTTGGCCGTTGGGCTCGATGGCTACACCTTC	CASSLAVGLDGYTF
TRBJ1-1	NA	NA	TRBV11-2	TGTGCCAGCAGCCAAAGCGACACTGAAGCTTTCTTT	CASSQSDTEAFF
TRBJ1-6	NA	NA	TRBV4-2	TGTGCCAGCAGCCAAGTCTCAGGGAAACCCCTCCACTTT	CASSQVSGKPLHF
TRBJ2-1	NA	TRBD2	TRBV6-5	TGTGCCAGCAGTTACTCGATCGGAGCAGCGGGGGAGCAGTTCTTC	CASSYSIGAAGEQFF
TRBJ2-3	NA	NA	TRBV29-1	TGCAGCGTTGAGTTTAGGCAGTGGGCGACAGATACGCAGTATTTT	CSVEFRQWATDTQYF
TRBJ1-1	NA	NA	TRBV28	TGTGCCAGCAGTTTATTGTTGCGGGGCACGAACACTGAAGCTTTCTTT	CASSLLLRGTNTEAFF
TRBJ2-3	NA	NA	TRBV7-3	TGTGCCAGCAGCTCAAGTAGACTAGGGAGCACAGATACGCAGTATTTT	CASSSSRLGSTDTQYF
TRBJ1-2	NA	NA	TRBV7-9	TGTGCCAGCAGCCTAGGCCTAGACTATGGCTACACCTTC	CASSLGLDYGYTF
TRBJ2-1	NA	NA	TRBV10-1	TGCGCCAGCAGTGAAAGCGGAGTTTACAATGAGCAGTTCTTC	CASSESGVYNEQFF
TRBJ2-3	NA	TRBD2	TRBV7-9	TGTGCCAGCAGTTCTACTAGCGGGAACACAGATACGCAGTATTTT	CASSSTSGNTDTQYF
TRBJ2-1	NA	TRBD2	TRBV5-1	TGCGCCAGCAGCGACGGGACTAGCGGGAGAATCCATGAGCAGTTCTTC	CASSDGTSGRIHEQFF
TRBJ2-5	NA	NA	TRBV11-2	TGTGCCAGCAGCTTAGTACAAGAGACCCAGTACTTC	CASSLVQETQYF
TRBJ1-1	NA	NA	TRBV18	TGTGCCAGCTCACCACCTGGGCAGAACACTGAAGCTTTCTTT	CASSPPGQNTEAFF
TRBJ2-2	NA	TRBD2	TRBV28	TGTGCCAGCAGTAAACTAGCGGGAGGTCACACCGGGGAGCTGTTTTTT	CASSKLAGGHTGELFF
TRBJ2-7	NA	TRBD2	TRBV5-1	TGCGCCAGCAGCTTGGCCTCGCTAGCGGGAGCCCTCTCCTACGAGCAGTACTTC	CASSLASLAGALSYEQYF
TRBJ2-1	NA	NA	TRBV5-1	TGCGCCAGCAAGACAGGTGATGTCGTCTCCTACAATGAGCAGTTCTTC	CASKTGDVVSYNEQFF
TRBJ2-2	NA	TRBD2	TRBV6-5	TGTGCCAGCAGAATGACTAGCGGCAACACCGGGGAGCTGTTTTTT	CASRMTSGNTGELFF
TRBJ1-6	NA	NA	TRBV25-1	TGTGCCAGCAGCCGGGGGGGCAATTCACCCCTCCACTTT	CASSRGGNSPLHF
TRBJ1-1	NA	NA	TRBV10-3	TGTGCCATCAGTGAGGGGACAAGGAACACTGAAGCTTTCTTT	CAISEGTRNTEAFF
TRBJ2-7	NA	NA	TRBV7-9	TGTGCCAGCAGCCCGGACAGCGACTCCTACGAGCAGTACTTC	CASSPDSDSYEQYF
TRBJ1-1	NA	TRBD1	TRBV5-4	TGTGCCAGCAGCTTGATAGGGGACAGGGGAGCTTTCTTT	CASSLIGDRGAFF
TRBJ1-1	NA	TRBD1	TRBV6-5	TGTGCCAGCAGGGGACAGGCGAACACTGAAGCTTTCTTT	CASRGQANTEAFF
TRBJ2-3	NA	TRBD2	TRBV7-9	TGTGCCAGCAGCTCGACAGCTTCTAGCGGGGGTAGCACAGATACGCAGTATTTT	CASSSTASSGGSTDTQYF
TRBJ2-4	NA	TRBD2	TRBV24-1	TGTGCCACCAGTGACGCGCGACTAGCGAATGGCATTCAGTACTTC	CATSDARLANGIQYF
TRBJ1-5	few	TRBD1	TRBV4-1	TGCGCCAGCAGCGGGACAGGGGAGAGCAATCAGCCCCAGCATTTT	CASSGTGESNQPQHF
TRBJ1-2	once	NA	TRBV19	TGTGCCAGTAGTTTAGACCATCCCGGTGGCTACACCTTC	CASSLDHPGGYTF
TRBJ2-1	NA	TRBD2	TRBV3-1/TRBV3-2	TGTGCCAGCAGTTCCGGGACTAGCGGGAGTAATGAGCAGTTCTTC	CASSSGTSGSNEQFF
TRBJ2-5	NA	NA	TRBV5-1	TGCGCCAGCAGCTCTCAAGAGACCCAGTACTTC	CASSSQETQYF
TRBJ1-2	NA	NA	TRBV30	TGTGCCTGGAGTGTAGGGAGGGACAAGGTTATGTCCGACTATGGCTACACCTTC	CAWSVGRDKVMSDYGYTF
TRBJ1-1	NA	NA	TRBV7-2	TGTGCCAGCAGCTTATCCGGGACACCAAACACTGAAGCTTTCTTT	CASSLSGTPNTEAFF
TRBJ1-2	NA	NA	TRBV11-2	TGTGCCAGCAGCTTAGAGGGGCCCGCCCGGTATGGCTACACCTTC	CASSLEGPARYGYTF
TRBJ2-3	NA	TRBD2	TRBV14	TGTGCCAGCAGCCAAGATCCGGGAGGATCCACCACAGATACGCAGTATTTT	CASSQDPGGSTTDTQYF
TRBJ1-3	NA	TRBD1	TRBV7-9	TGTGCCAGCAGCTTATTACGGGGACAGGGGGCTGGAAACACCATATATTTT	CASSLLRGQGAGNTIYF
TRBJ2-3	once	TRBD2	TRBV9	TGTGCCAGCAGCTCTAGCGGGGTAAGCACAGATACGCAGTATTTT	CASSSSGVSTDTQYF
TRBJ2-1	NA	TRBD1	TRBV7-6	TGTGCCAGCAGCATGCAGGGGGCCAGAGACTACAATGAGCAGTTCTTC	CASSMQGARDYNEQFF
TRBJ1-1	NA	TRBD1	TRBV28	TGTGCCAGCAGCGATTCCGGGACAGGGGGTTCTGAAGCTTTCTTT	CASSDSGTGGSEAFF
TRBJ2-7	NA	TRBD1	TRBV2	TGTGCCAGCAGTGAAGCTAGGACAGGGGAGTTCTACGAGCAGTACTTC	CASSEARTGEFYEQYF
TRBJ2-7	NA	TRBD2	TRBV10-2	TGCGCCAGCAGTATGACTAGCGGGAGGGCCCGGGCCTACGAGCAGTACTTC	CASSMTSGRARAYEQYF
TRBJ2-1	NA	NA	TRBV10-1	TGCGCCAGCAGTGAGACCGGGACTCCTAACAATGAGCAGTTCTTC	CASSETGTPNNEQFF
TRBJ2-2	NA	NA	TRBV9	TGTGCCAGCAGCGTCGGTGTTTCCGGGGAGCTGTTTTTT	CASSVGVSGELFF
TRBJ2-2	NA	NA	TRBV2	TGTGCCAGCAGTGAAGCCCAGGTGAACACCGGGGAGCTGTTTTTT	CASSEAQVNTGELFF
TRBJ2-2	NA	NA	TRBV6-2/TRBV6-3	TGTGCCAGCAGTTTGAGCCAGGGCACGAACACCGGGGAGCTGTTTTTT	CASSLSQGTNTGELFF
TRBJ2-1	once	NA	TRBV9	TGTGCCAGTACCTTAGCGGATTTGGGTGAGCAGTTCTTC	CASTLADLGEQFF
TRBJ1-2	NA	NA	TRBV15	TGTGCCACCAGCAGAGATTTCAGGGAAAACTATGGCTACACCTTC	CATSRDFRENYGYTF